Presented here are 26 T cell receptor beta chains from one specimen sequenced in a study of T cell responses to AZD1222 COVID-19 vaccine. Assay: immunoSEQ multiplex PCR; the TCRdb copy retains only in-frame clones and omits some. The table lists over 110,000 clones, 91% of them singletons. The sequences come from peripheral blood, collected on day 0 of AZD1222 vaccination. The receptor set was obtained from an adult in good health.

This sequence joins TRBV5-1 and TRBJ1-5; D possibly corresponds to TRBD1 (5 bases). CDR1 is SGHRS, CDR2 YFSETQ, per germline. The length of the CDR3 is 15 residues. V lost 4 bases and J 8 bases, leaving 19 bases between the germline ends. The CDR3 DNA follows: TGCGCCAGCAGCCCGGGGACCGTTCCTTTGGAGCCCCAGCATTTT. Protein sequence: CASSPGTVPLEPQHF.

The chain employs TRBV30 and TRBJ1-4; D is unclear. Germline lookup yields CDR1 GTSNPN and CDR2 SVGIG (reference sequence). With 0 bases removed from V and 8 bases from J, the gap between germline ends came to 10 bases. This CDR3 contains 13 residues. The CDR3 DNA reads as TGTGCCTGGAGTGTACAAGTTCAGGAAAAACTGTTTTTT. This sequence encodes CAWSVQVQEKLFF.

The CDR3 DNA is TGTGCCAGCAGTAAACGACAGGGTAGTGGCTACACCTTC. It codes for CASSKRQGSGYTF. This chain connects TRBV25-1 to TRBJ1-2; 7 positions agree with TRBD1. Germline CDR1 is MGHDK and CDR2 is SYGVNS. V shed 5 bases, J shed 7 bases, and the junction held 7 bases outside the gene matches. The CDR3 has 13 amino acids.

This chain links TRBV28 with TRBJ1-2, with D unclear. Germline CDR1 MDHEN, CDR2 SYDVKM. Trimming took 3 bases from V and 3 from J, leaving 2 bases between them. This CDR3 is built from 11 residues. As DNA, the CDR3 is TGTGCCAGCAGTTTGGACTATGGCTACACCTTC. Amino acid sequence: CASSLDYGYTF.

The rearrangement joins TRBV27 to TRBJ2-1, with D maybe TRBD1 (6 bases). Germline-derived CDR1 and CDR2 are MNHEY and SMNVEV (reference sequence). Trimming removed 7 bases at V and 5 bases at J, with 24 bases between. This CDR3 has 17 residues. CDR3: CASMYQYRDKLNNEQFF. The DNA of the CDR3 is TGTGCCAGCATGTATCAGTACAGGGACAAATTAAACAATGAGCAGTTCTTC.

The chain is built from TRBV24-1 and TRBJ2-7, with D possibly being TRBD1 or TRBD2 (5 bases each). The germline CDR1 and CDR2 sequences are KGHDR and SFDVKD. V lost 3 bases, J lost 4 bases, and 12 bases lay in between. This CDR3 has 14 residues. The CDR3 is CATSDTGTQYEQYF. The CDR3 DNA is TGTGCCACCAGTGATACCGGGACCCAATACGAGCAGTACTTC.

The genes are TRBV12-1 and TRBJ1-5. TRBV12-1 counts as a pseudogene. The length of the CDR3 is 14 residues. In DNA form, the CDR3 reads TGTGCCAGCAGCCCCGTGGGTAGCAATCAGCCCCAGCATTTT. Protein: CASSPVGSNQPQHF.

The chain has TRBV5-5 and TRBJ2-3, with 8 bases aligning to TRBD1. The CDR3 runs to 14 residues. Germline CDR1 and CDR2: SGHKS and YYEKEE (reference sequence). V was pared by 2 bases and J by 7 bases, with 6 bases of the junction left unmatched. The CDR3 DNA reads TGTGCCAGCAGCTTACAGGGGGGTCGGTATACGCAGTATTTT. The encoded protein is CASSLQGGRYTQYF.

The rearrangement uses TRBV5-1 and TRBJ2-7; 7 nucleotides match TRBD2. J gave up 0 bases and V 5 bases, and 8 bases lay outside the gene matches. CDR1 SGHRS and CDR2 YFSETQ come from the germline V gene. This CDR3 region has 15 residues. DNA for the CDR3: TGCGCCAGCAGGGCTTGGACTAGTTTCTCCTACGAGCAGTACTTC. This translates into CASRAWTSFSYEQYF.

The rearrangement uses TRBV5-1 and TRBJ2-7; D may be TRBD1 or TRBD2 (5 bases each). Trimming shortened V by 0 bases and J by 0 bases, and 10 bases separated the two germline ends. The germline CDR1 and CDR2 sequences are SGHRS and YFSETQ. The CDR3 sequence is 15 residues long. CDR3 amino acids: CASSLALGTSYEQYF. In nucleotides, the CDR3 is TGCGCCAGCAGCTTGGCATTGGGGACCTCCTACGAGCAGTACTTC.

The rearrangement uses TRBV5-4 and TRBJ2-1; 12 nucleotides agree with TRBD2. There are 19 residues in the CDR3. Trimming at V came to 2 bases and at J to 2 bases, leaving 11 bases not matched to a gene. Germline lookup yields CDR1 SGHNT and CDR2 YYREEE (reference sequence). The CDR3 DNA sequence: TGTGCCAGCAGCTTTCCGGGACTAGCGGGTGATCGGCCCTACAATGAGCAGTTCTTC. It specifies CASSFPGLAGDRPYNEQFF.

This sequence joins TRBV19 and TRBJ2-1; the match to TRBD1 covers 10 bases. Germline assignment: CDR1 LNHDA and CDR2 SQIVND (reference sequence). The length of the CDR3 is 16 residues. The ends lost 6 bases at V and 8 bases at J; junction bases unmatched: 13. The CDR3 is CASRTPGQGSGHEQFF. CDR3 DNA sequence: TGTGCCAGTAGGACTCCGGGACAGGGGTCAGGCCATGAGCAGTTCTTC.

The chain links TRBV5-1 to TRBJ1-2; possible D gene TRBD1, 6 bases. Germline CDR1 SGHRS, CDR2 YFSETQ. This CDR3 is built from 15 residues. V was pared by 2 bases and J by 3 bases, with 14 bases between. The CDR3 nucleotides read TGCGCCAGCAGCTTTCCAGGGACAAACCACTATGGCTACACCTTC. This translates into CASSFPGTNHYGYTF.

The gene calls are TRBV7-2 and TRBJ2-2; the D call may be TRBD1 or TRBD2 (5 bases each). The CDR3 length is 15 residues. With 2 bases removed from V and 6 bases from J, the gap between germline ends came to 13 bases. Germline V gives CDR1 SGHTA, CDR2 FQGNSA. The DNA of the CDR3 is TGTGCCAGCAGCTTACCAGGGATACTAGCCGGGGAGCTGTTTTTT. Protein product: CASSLPGILAGELFF.

V usage is TRBV6-5 and J usage is TRBJ2-7; 9 nucleotides agree with TRBD1. CDR3 length: 15 residues. Trimming cost V 6 bases and J 2 bases; bases outside gene matches: 8. The germline gives CDR1 MNHEY, CDR2 SVGAGI. CDR3 region: CASSMTGGHPYEQYF. For the CDR3, the DNA is TGTGCCAGCAGCATGACAGGGGGTCACCCCTACGAGCAGTACTTC.

Written as DNA, the CDR3 is TGTGCCAGCAGCTCACGACAGGGTTTGGCCACTGAAGCTTTCTTT. It codes for CASSSRQGLATEAFF. J is TRBJ1-1 and V is TRBV11-2; 7 bases agree with TRBD1. The CDR3 runs to 15 residues. Germline V gives CDR1 SGHAT, CDR2 FQNNGV. The V gene end was trimmed by 4 bases and the J gene end by 4 bases; junction bases not matched to a gene: 9.

The chain joins TRBV11-2 to TRBJ2-7, with no clear D. The CDR3 is 13 residues long. The ends were cut back, 1 base at V and 2 bases at J, with 6 bases in the middle. In germline, CDR1 is SGHAT, CDR2 FQNNGV. The CDR3 nucleotides read TGTGCCAGCAGCTTAGGAGCGACCTACGAGCAGTACTTC. Translating it yields CASSLGATYEQYF.

The chain combines TRBV5-6 with TRBJ2-7; D is undetermined. The CDR3 sequence is 12 residues long. Germline loops: CDR1 SGHDT, CDR2 YYEEEE. V was pared by 4 bases and J by 3 bases, with 8 bases between. The CDR3 reads CASSQDRYEQYF. CDR3 nucleotides: TGTGCCAGCAGCCAGGACCGCTACGAGCAGTACTTC.

The rearrangement joins TRBV9 to TRBJ1-2; D unresolved. The germline V gene has CDR1 SGDLS and CDR2 YYNGEE. The CDR3 contains 13 residues. Trimming took off 2 bases at V and 4 bases at J, with 9 bases between the two ends. Here the CDR3 reads CASSVGEAYGYTF. In nucleotides, the CDR3 is TGTGCCAGCAGCGTTGGGGAGGCCTATGGCTACACCTTC.

J is TRBJ1-1 and V is TRBV19; tentatively, D is TRBD1 (5 bases). The CDR3 is 13 residues long. Germline V CDR1 and CDR2: LNHDA, SQIVND (reference sequence). V lost 4 bases and J lost 0, with 6 bases in between. The CDR3 DNA is TGTGCCAGTAGTAGACAGATGAACACTGAAGCTTTCTTT. Amino acids: CASSRQMNTEAFF.

This clone was picked up one time. The J gene is TRBJ1-4, the V gene TRBV7-2; D not certain. Germline V gene lookup returns CDR1 SGHTA and CDR2 FQGNSA. Deletions cut 3 bases from V and 3 bases from J, with 11 bases between. The CDR3 has 15 amino acids. The CDR3 DNA reads TGTGCCAGCAGCTTTGTCGGTCAGCCTAATGAAAAACTGTTTTTT. This translates into CASSFVGQPNEKLFF.

V is TRBV11-2 and J is TRBJ1-6; TRBD1 is a possible D gene (5 bases). V was shortened by 1 base and J by 10 bases, with 11 bases between the two germline ends. CDR1 and CDR2 from the germline V gene are SGHAT and FQNNGV. CDR3 length equals 14 residues. CDR3 protein: CASSLGGLGSPLHF. In nucleotides, the CDR3 is TGTGCCAGCAGCTTAGGGGGGTTAGGGTCACCCCTCCACTTT.

The table lists this clone with a count of one. The V gene is TRBV20-1, the J gene TRBJ2-1, with D perhaps TRBD2 (6 bases). This CDR3 region has 15 residues. CDR1 is DFQATT and CDR2 is SNEGSKA in the germline V gene (reference sequence). Trimming left V 3 bases short and J 5 bases short, with 17 bases between. CDR3 protein: CSASVPQRANNEQFF. The CDR3 DNA sequence: TGCAGTGCTAGTGTCCCCCAGCGGGCCAACAATGAGCAGTTCTTC.

The V gene is TRBV5-1, the J gene TRBJ1-2; TRBD1 is a possible D gene (5 bases). Per the germline V gene, CDR1 is SGHRS and CDR2 is YFSETQ. This CDR3 has 14 amino acids. The germline V and J ends were trimmed by 4 bases and 7 bases, with 17 bases remaining between them. The DNA for the CDR3 is TGCGCCAGCAGCGCCGGGACGGGGCCCTTTGGCTACACCTTC. Encoded protein: CASSAGTGPFGYTF. The variable domain in full, completed from reference TRBV5-1 and TRBJ1-2, reads KAGVTQTPRYLIKTRGQQVTLSCSPISGHRSVSWYQQTPGQGLQFLFEYFSETQRNKGNFPGRFSGRQFSNSRSEMNVSTLELGDSALYLCASSAGTGPFGYTFGSGTRLTVV.

CDR3 amino acids: CASSQVVGDTQYF. CDR3 nucleotides: TGTGCCAGCAGCCAAGTGGTGGGGGATACGCAGTATTTT. The rearrangement uses TRBV3-1 (or the pseudogene TRBV3-2) and TRBJ2-3; D remains unclear. Between the trimmed V and J ends, which lost 1 base and 6 bases, there was a span of 8 bases. Germline V CDR1 and CDR2: LGHDT, YNNKEL (reference sequence). The CDR3 length is 13 residues.

The V and J genes are TRBV12-5 and TRBJ1-2; D might be TRBD1 (6 bases). The germline V gene has CDR1 LGHNT and CDR2 FRNRAP. Trimming cost V 3 bases and J 6 bases, with 17 bases left between them. The CDR3 is 15 residues long. The CDR3: CASGFLTGQPNGYTF. CDR3 in DNA: TGTGCTAGTGGTTTTCTAACAGGGCAGCCGAATGGCTACACCTTC.